The TCR beta chain under discussion was sequenced for a study of sequential checkpoint blockade in melanoma. Overall study context: Maintenance nivolumab came after either treatment sequence.

Germline loops: CDR1 LNHDA, CDR2 SQIVND (reference sequence). The CDR3 is 12 residues long. The ends were cut back, 2 bases at V and 6 bases at J, with 7 bases in the middle. Treatment reported: randomized to nivolumab then ipilimumab (arm A) or the reverse (arm B). The table came from immunoSEQ multiplex PCR; TCRdb's copy has only in-frame clones and leaves some out. The sample records about 12,000 clones, 60% to 75% being singletons. This material consisted of CD8+ T cells sorted from blood (inferred from file names), taken from a patient given nivolumab and ipilimumab in sequence. The genes are TRBV19 and TRBJ1-1; TRBD1 might be the D (5 bases). The receptor was derived from a human donor with melanoma. Written as DNA, the CDR3 is TGTGCCAGTAGTATAAGGGGCCCTGAAGCTTTCTTT. Translating gives CASSIRGPEAFF.